This entry lists 5 T cell receptor beta chains sequenced from one sample in a study of T cell responses to AZD1222 COVID-19 vaccine. Profiling relied on immunoSEQ multiplex PCR, and the TCRdb table lists in-frame clones only, not all of them. This sample has some 140,000 clones, with 70% to 90% found just once. The starting material was peripheral blood, obtained on day 0 of AZD1222 vaccination. The receptors were sampled from an adult in good health.

This clone was recorded only once. V is TRBV7-6 and J is TRBJ1-2, with D possibly TRBD1 on 6 matching bases. The CDR3 runs 13 residues. Germline CDR1 reads SGHVS; CDR2 reads FNYEAQ. The V and J ends lost 5 bases and 6 bases respectively, with 13 bases between them. Here the CDR3 reads CASSPPGADGYTF. Here the CDR3 DNA reads TGTGCCAGCAGCCCCCCGGGGGCTGATGGCTACACCTTC.

This sequence joins TRBV5-1 and TRBJ1-3; 7 positions match TRBD1. CDR3 length equals 18 residues. Germline trimming cut 1 base from V and 0 bases from J; bases unmatched to any gene: 10. Germline assignment: CDR1 SGHRS and CDR2 YFSETQ. The CDR3, as DNA: TGCGCCAGCAGCTTGTGGGGGGTGCGGGACAGCTCTGGAAACACCATATATTTT. Translation gives CASSLWGVRDSSGNTIYF.

This chain uses TRBV5-1 with TRBJ1-2; TRBD1 matches at 9 bases. The germline gives CDR1 SGHRS, CDR2 YFSETQ. This CDR3 is 14 amino acids long. Trimming cost V 6 bases and J 3 bases; bases outside gene matches: 6. The CDR3 reads CASKPDRGDYGYTF. Written as DNA, the CDR3 is TGCGCCAGCAAACCCGACAGGGGGGACTATGGCTACACCTTC.

Only a few counts were recorded for this clone. The chain employs TRBV9 and TRBJ1-2; no firm D call. CDR3 size: 12 residues. V lost 0 bases and J 8 bases, leaving 8 bases between the germline ends. Germline loops: CDR1 SGDLS, CDR2 YYNGEE. Written as DNA, the CDR3 is TGTGCCAGCAGCGTAGAATTAAAAGGCTACACCTTC. It translates to CASSVELKGYTF.

The CDR3 nucleotides read TGCAGCGCCCGGACAGTCCGCACAGATACGCAGTATTTT. Translating gives CSARTVRTDTQYF. The V call is TRBV29-1, the J call TRBJ2-3; D might be TRBD1 (6 bases). Between the trimmed V and J ends, which lost 7 bases and 1 base, there was a span of 12 bases. CDR3 length: 13 amino acids. Germline values: CDR1 SQVTM, CDR2 ANQGSEA.